Presented here are 26 T cell receptor beta chains from one specimen sequenced in a study of CD4 T cells in relation to SARS-CoV-2 and coronaviruses. Sequencing was performed with immunoSEQ multiplex PCR; in TCRdb, only in-frame clones are kept and a portion is missing. The data show about 17,000 clones, about 79% seen once. Their antigens are not known. The unexposed donors gave CD4+ T cells in about 2011-2019, prior to COVID-19. Isolation of CD4+ T cells took place after 10 days in culture. Sequenced input: CD4+ T cells from PBMCs, cultured in vitro. The receptors shown here come from a human donor in good health.

J is TRBJ2-3 and V is TRBV6-5; 9 bases align to TRBD2. Germline values: CDR1 MNHEY, CDR2 SVGAGI. With 7 bases clipped from V and 8 bases from J, the junction kept 10 bases outside the gene matches. CDR3 size: 14 residues. DNA of the CDR3: TGTGCCAGCATTGGTAGCGGGAGCCCCGGTACGCAGTATTTT. It is translated as CASIGSGSPGTQYF.

The V call is TRBV10-3, the J call TRBJ1-3; D perhaps matches TRBD1 (6 bases). The V end lost 7 bases, the J end lost 1 base, and 17 bases lay between the germline ends. Looked up from germline, CDR1 is ENHRY and CDR2 is SYGVKD. CDR3 size: 16 residues. The CDR3 DNA reads as TGTGCCATCATCGGTCCGGGACAACGATCTGGAAACACCATATATTTT. It codes for CAIIGPGQRSGNTIYF.

The J gene is TRBJ2-2, the V gene TRBV5-6; no clear D. The CDR3 covers 14 residues. CDR1 is SGHDT, CDR2 YYEEEE, per germline. Trimming cost V 4 bases and J 0 bases, with 7 bases left between them. The CDR3 nucleotides are TGTGCCAGCAGCATCGGAGCGAACACCGGGGAGCTGTTTTTT. Translating it yields CASSIGANTGELFF.

CDR3 DNA sequence: TGTGCCAGCAGCCCGAATACCGGGCAGCCCCAGCATTTT. This codes for CASSPNTGQPQHF. The rearrangement uses TRBV7-2 and TRBJ1-5; unclear D gene. This CDR3 spans 13 amino acids. V was trimmed by 5 bases and J by 7 bases, leaving 12 bases between them. From germline, CDR1 is SGHTA and CDR2 FQGNSA.

This rearrangement joins TRBV7-9 to TRBJ2-3; D not certain. The CDR3 extends over 14 amino acids. Looked up from germline, CDR1 is SEHNR and CDR2 is FQNEAQ (reference sequence). The V and J ends lost 0 bases and 0 bases respectively, with 4 bases between them. CDR3 coding DNA: TGTGCCAGCAGCTTAGCGTTAAGCACAGATACGCAGTATTTT. As protein: CASSLALSTDTQYF.

This chain links TRBV4-3 with TRBJ1-3; 7 nucleotides line up with TRBD1. The germline CDR1 and CDR2 sequences are LGHNA and YSLEER. The junction had 5 bases not matched to a gene; V was cut back by 3 bases and J by 0 bases. There are 16 residues in the CDR3. This CDR3 is CASSHVRDSSGNTIYF. The CDR3, as DNA: TGCGCCAGCAGCCATGTCAGGGACAGCTCTGGAAACACCATATATTTT.

This clone was detected only once. The chain couples TRBV7-2 to TRBJ2-3; D may be TRBD1 (6 bases). The V and J ends lost 1 base and 2 bases respectively, with 19 bases between them. The CDR3 covers 18 residues. Per the germline V gene, CDR1 is SGHTA and CDR2 is FQGNSA. CDR3 DNA: TGTGCCAGCAGCTTAGGGGGATTCGCCGGGACACCCACAGATACGCAGTATTTT. It encodes CASSLGGFAGTPTDTQYF.

The count of this clone is one. The chain joins TRBV12-3 or TRBV12-4 to TRBJ1-2; D remains ambiguous. The CDR3 totals 11 residues. V shed 11 bases and J shed 3 bases, with 10 bases lying between them. DNA for the CDR3: TGTGCCGCGAACACCCACTATGGCTACACCTTC. Amino acid sequence: CAANTHYGYTF.

The chain carries TRBV7-9 and TRBJ2-7; D unclear. There are 13 residues in the CDR3. From germline, CDR1 is SEHNR and CDR2 FQNEAQ (reference sequence). Deletions cut 4 bases from V and 0 bases from J, with 7 bases between. CDR3 loop: CASSYEDSYEQYF. CDR3 DNA: TGTGCCAGCAGCTACGAGGACTCCTACGAGCAGTACTTC.

The V call is TRBV5-6, the J call TRBJ2-1; the match to TRBD2 covers 7 bases. CDR1 is SGHDT and CDR2 is YYEEEE in the germline V gene. CDR3 length equals 13 residues. The junction had 5 bases not matched to a gene; V was cut back by 4 bases and J by 7 bases. In DNA, the CDR3 is TGTGCCAGCAGCATTCGGGGGGTGAATGAGCAGTTCTTC. It yields the protein CASSIRGVNEQFF.

The gene calls are TRBV6-2 or TRBV6-3 and TRBJ1-3; D remains ambiguous. This CDR3 is built from 15 residues. V lost 4 bases and J 2 bases, leaving 12 bases between the germline ends. Per germline, CDR1 MNHEY and CDR2 SVGEGT. The CDR3 here is CASSSPGKTGNTIYF. DNA of the CDR3: TGTGCCAGCAGTTCGCCCGGAAAAACTGGAAACACCATATATTTT.

V gene TRBV18 combines with J gene TRBJ1-3; D gene ambiguous. This CDR3 region has 15 residues. V lost 0 bases, J lost 2 bases, and 8 bases lay in between. CDR1 and CDR2 (germline): KGHSH, LQKENI. The CDR3 loop is CASSPPGSAGNTIYF. The CDR3 DNA reads TGTGCCAGCTCACCACCGGGCAGCGCTGGAAACACCATATATTTT.

This chain connects TRBV4-3 to TRBJ2-3; possible D gene TRBD2, 6 bases. CDR3 size: 16 residues. Germline V gene sequence: CDR1 LGHNA, CDR2 YSLEER. V was shortened by 2 bases and J by 4 bases, with 16 bases between the two germline ends. The CDR3 spells CASSQKRDSGADTQYF. The DNA for the CDR3 is TGCGCCAGCAGCCAAAAGCGCGACTCGGGAGCAGATACGCAGTATTTT.

This chain uses TRBV18 with TRBJ2-5; 11 bases map to TRBD2. The CDR3 totals 17 residues. The trim removed 1 base at V and 0 bases at J, leaving 4 bases unmatched. Germline loops: CDR1 KGHSH, CDR2 LQKENI. CDR3 DNA sequence: TGTGCCAGCTCACCACGACTAGCGGGGAGGTACCAAGAGACCCAGTACTTC. Its translation is CASSPRLAGRYQETQYF.

To note about this clone: At one of its ends the junction is not consistent with the germline gene, which may arise from a read error. This rearrangement joins TRBV3-1 (or the pseudogene TRBV3-2) to TRBJ2-3; D is unresolved. The CDR3 spans 14 residues. Germline CDR1 reads LGHDT; CDR2 reads YNNKEL (reference sequence). For the CDR3, the DNA is TGTGCCAGCAGCAAAGATAGGGCCTGGGGTACGCAGTATTTT. This encodes CASSKDRAWGTQYF.

The V gene is TRBV7-9, the J gene TRBJ1-1; no clear D gene. CDR3 size: 11 residues. The V and J ends lost 5 bases and 6 bases respectively, with 7 bases between them. CDR1 is SEHNR, CDR2 FQNEAQ, per germline (reference sequence). CDR3 loop: CASSKVPEAFF. CDR3 nucleotides: TGTGCCAGCAGCAAGGTACCTGAAGCTTTCTTT. The complete variable domain, with remaining parts taken from reference TRBV7-9 and TRBJ1-1, reads DTGVSQNPRHKITKRGQNVTFRCDPISEHNRLYWYRQTLGQGPEFLTYFQNEAQLEKSRLLSDRFSAERPKGSFSTLEIQRTEQGDSAMYLCASSKVPEAFFGQGTRLTVV.

The chain recombines TRBV7-9 with TRBJ1-6, with D possibly being TRBD1 (6 bases). Germline V gene data show CDR1 as SEHNR and CDR2 as FQNEAQ (reference sequence). V lost 2 bases and J 10 bases, leaving 15 bases between the germline ends. The CDR3 spans 15 residues. CDR3 sequence: CASSLNGGQGSPLHF. The CDR3 bases are TGTGCCAGCAGCTTAAACGGGGGGCAAGGGTCACCCCTCCACTTT.

The chain combines TRBV7-8 with TRBJ2-3; D is perhaps TRBD1 or TRBD2 (5 bases each). V was pared by 7 bases and J by 2 bases, with 10 bases between. The CDR3 is 13 amino acids. Germline V lookup: CDR1 SGHVS, CDR2 FQNEAQ. DNA for the CDR3: TGTGCCAGCACCCCGGGGCCCACAGATACGCAGTATTTT. Its translation: CASTPGPTDTQYF.

This clone was counted a few times. The chain links TRBV3-1 (or the pseudogene TRBV3-2) to TRBJ2-1, with a possible D match to TRBD2 (6 bases). Germline V gene data show CDR1 as LGHDT and CDR2 as YNNKEL (reference sequence). This CDR3 has 14 amino acids. Trimming cost V 0 bases and J 9 bases, with 12 bases left between them. The CDR3 protein is CASSQDLTSSEQFF. In DNA form, the CDR3 reads TGTGCCAGCAGCCAAGATCTAACTAGCAGTGAGCAGTTCTTC.

The V gene is TRBV5-1, the J gene TRBJ2-1, with unresolved D. V lost 0 bases and J 0 bases, leaving 7 bases between the germline ends. Looked up from germline, CDR1 is SGHRS and CDR2 is YFSETQ. The CDR3 has 15 residues. This chain's CDR3 is CASSLGPGSYNEQFF. CDR3 DNA sequence: TGCGCCAGCAGCTTGGGCCCCGGCTCCTACAATGAGCAGTTCTTC.

The DNA of the CDR3 is TGTGCCAGCAGCCAAGACTACGAGCAGTACTTC. This sequence encodes CASSQDYEQYF. The V gene is TRBV6-1, the J gene TRBJ2-7; no clear D gene. The V and J ends lost 6 bases and 3 bases respectively, with 6 bases between them. The CDR3 sequence is 11 residues long. Germline CDR1 reads MNHNS; CDR2 reads SASEGT.

The V gene is TRBV19, the J gene TRBJ2-5; TRBD2 matches 9 bases. Germline V lookup: CDR1 LNHDA, CDR2 SQIVND (reference sequence). This CDR3 has 14 amino acids. V lost 5 bases and J lost 4; bases outside the gene matches: 5. This chain's CDR3 is CASSWREGRETQYF. The CDR3 DNA reads as TGTGCCAGTAGTTGGCGGGAGGGCCGAGAGACCCAGTACTTC.

The chain has TRBV7-2 and TRBJ2-6; D is uncertain. V lost 0 bases and J 0 bases, leaving 6 bases between the germline ends. Per germline, CDR1 SGHTA and CDR2 FQGNSA. This CDR3 is 16 amino acids long. The CDR3 DNA reads TGTGCCAGCAGCTTAGCCTTCTACTCTGGGGCCAACGTCCTGACTTTC. Its translation: CASSLAFYSGANVLTF.

This clone was observed a handful of times. V and J are TRBV5-4 and TRBJ2-5; TRBD2 agrees at 8 bases. V lost 5 bases to trimming and J lost 2 bases; unmatched junction nucleotides: 5. Germline assignment: CDR1 SGHNT and CDR2 YYREEE (reference sequence). This CDR3 is built from 14 residues. CDR3 in DNA: TGTGCCAGCAGTACTAGCGGTTATCAAGAGACCCAGTACTTC. Protein: CASSTSGYQETQYF.

The rearrangement joins TRBV7-9 to TRBJ1-2; D ambiguous. The germline V gene encodes CDR1 SEHNR and CDR2 FQNEAQ (reference sequence). Trimming took off 0 bases at V and 2 bases at J, with 7 bases between the two ends. The CDR3 has 14 amino acids. CDR3 nucleotides: TGTGCCAGCAGCTTAGCTTTTTTAAACTATGGCTACACCTTC. Its translation: CASSLAFLNYGYTF. The full variable domain, in which reference TRBV7-9 and TRBJ1-2 provide the parts outside the CDR3, is DTGVSQNPRHKITKRGQNVTFRCDPISEHNRLYWYRQTLGQGPEFLTYFQNEAQLEKSRLLSDRFSAERPKGSFSTLEIQRTEQGDSAMYLCASSLAFLNYGYTFGSGTRLTVV.

The J gene is TRBJ2-5, the V gene TRBV7-2; either TRBD1 or TRBD2 may fit D (6 bases each). V dropped 6 bases and J dropped 5 bases, with 10 bases sitting between them. This CDR3 comprises 12 residues. Germline V CDR1 and CDR2: SGHTA, FQGNSA. The CDR3 bases are TGTGCCAGCAGTAGGAGGGGGGAGACCCAGTACTTC. Translation gives CASSRRGETQYF.